This T cell receptor (beta chain) was recorded in a study of blood T cell repertoires in COVID-19. The repertoire was sequenced with immunoSEQ multiplex PCR; TCRdb's copy has only in-frame clones and lacks some. Altogether about 68,000 clones are present, 70% to 90% being singletons, with the ten largest covering over 4%. The CDR3 is 16 residues long. Germline lookup yields CDR1 SGHTA and CDR2 FQGNSA. J was trimmed by 2 bases and V by 5 bases; bases with no gene match: 9. This rearrangement joins TRBV7-2 to TRBJ2-3, with 8 bases that match TRBD1. Sequenced material: peripheral blood. The source of this sequence is a man aged 45 to 65 with acute or convalescent COVID-19. DNA for the CDR3: TGTGCCAGCAGCACCCACAGGGGGGAGATCACAGATACGCAGTATTTT. Residues: CASSTHRGEITDTQYF.